This T cell receptor beta chain derives from a study of a mutant IDH1 vaccine in newly diagnosed glioma. Study information: Of the patients given treatment, 62.5% were male and approximately 38% were female, and a mean age of around 38 years was recorded.

Of note for this clone: The target antigen is unknown.

Time point denoted: week 35, safety follow-up. The vaccine gave 300 ug of a 20-mer mutant IDH1 peptide subcutaneously per dose. In weeks 1, 3, 5, 7, 11, 15, 19 and 23, patients were vaccinated. Donors' newly diagnosed IDH1-mutant WHO grade 3 or 4 astrocytomas lacked nuclear ATRX. V shed 6 bases, J shed 4 bases, and the junction held 5 bases outside the gene matches. The length of the CDR3 is 15 residues. CDR1 and CDR2 from the germline V gene are MGHRA and YSYEKL. The assay was immunoSEQ multiplex PCR, and TCRdb's table has in-frame clones only and misses some. The sample has 30,000 or so clones; around 84% are singletons. Findings and limits, study-wide: Changes to the top peripheral T cell clonotypes appeared unrelated to pseudoprogression.

The sample in question was PBMCs, obtained from a glioma patient whose treatment included an IDH1 peptide vaccine. The chain couples TRBV4-1 to TRBJ1-6; 8 positions match TRBD1. This TCR derives from a woman aged 18-29 years with glioma. In nucleotides, the CDR3 is TGCGCCAGCAGGTTGGGACAGGAATATAATTCACCCCTCCACTTT. It yields the protein CASRLGQEYNSPLHF.